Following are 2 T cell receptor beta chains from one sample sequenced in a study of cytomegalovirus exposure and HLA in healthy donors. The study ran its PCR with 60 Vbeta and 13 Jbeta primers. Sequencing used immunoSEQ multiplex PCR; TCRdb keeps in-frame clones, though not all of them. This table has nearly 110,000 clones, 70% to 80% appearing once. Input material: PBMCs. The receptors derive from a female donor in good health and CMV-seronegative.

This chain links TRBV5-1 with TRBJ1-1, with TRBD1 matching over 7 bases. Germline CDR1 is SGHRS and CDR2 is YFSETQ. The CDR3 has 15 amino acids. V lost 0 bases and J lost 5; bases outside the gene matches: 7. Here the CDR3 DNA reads TGCGCCAGCAGCTTGGTATCAGGGGGAGTAACTGAAGCTTTCTTT. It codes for CASSLVSGGVTEAFF. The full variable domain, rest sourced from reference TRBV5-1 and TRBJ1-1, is KAGVTQTPRYLIKTRGQQVTLSCSPISGHRSVSWYQQTPGQGLQFLFEYFSETQRNKGNFPGRFSGRQFSNSRSEMNVSTLELGDSALYLCASSLVSGGVTEAFFGQGTRLTVV.

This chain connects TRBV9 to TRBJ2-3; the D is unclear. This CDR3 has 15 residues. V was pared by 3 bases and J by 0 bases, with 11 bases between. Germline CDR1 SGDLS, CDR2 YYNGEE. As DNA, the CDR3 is TGTGCCAGCAGCGCCTTCTATTGGAGCACAGATACGCAGTATTTT. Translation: CASSAFYWSTDTQYF.